Sequencing of this TCR beta chain was carried out in a study of PD-L1 blockade in urothelial cancer. As for time point: peripheral blood 6 weeks after treatment start. The protocol was immunoSEQ multiplex PCR, while the TCRdb copy is restricted to in-frame clones and leaves out a portion. The sample has tens of thousands of clones, about 88% seen once; the top ten hold approximately 10%. This clone was observed a handful of times. The CDR3 covers 18 residues. Trimming cost V 9 bases and J 3 bases, with 26 bases left between them. Germline V gene data show CDR1 as MNHEY and CDR2 as SMNVEV (reference sequence).

The sequencing here drew on PBMCs, taken around atezolizumab (anti-PD-L1) treatment. V usage is TRBV27 and J usage is TRBJ2-2, with D possibly matching TRBD1 (6 bases). The sequence derives from a man aged 60 to 75 with urothelial cancer. CDR3 amino acids: CARPLLLNRAVDTGELFF. The CDR3 nucleotides are TGTGCCAGGCCGTTGTTATTGAACAGGGCCGTGGACACCGGGGAGCTGTTTTTT.